A selection of T cell receptor beta chains follows, all from one sample in a study of cytomegalovirus exposure and HLA in healthy donors. Assay: immunoSEQ multiplex PCR; the TCRdb copy retains only in-frame clones and omits some. The sample comprises about 190,000 clones, roughly 80% of which are singletons, and about 3.1% rests with the top ten. Sequencing was carried out using PBMCs. Receptors originate from a woman in her 30s in good health and CMV-seropositive. The CDR3 runs from the conserved cysteine through the conserved F or W. A D gene is named only where the DNA matches it firmly.

d_call	v_call	j_call	cdr3_aa
-	TRBV2	TRBJ1-1	CASSYTALNTEAFF
TRBD1	TRBV6-1	TRBJ1-2	CASAGTDSYGYTF
-	TRBV7-9	TRBJ2-2	CASSLSFDTGELFF
-	TRBV4-1	TRBJ1-2	CASSQTVNYGYTF
TRBD1	TRBV6-5	TRBJ2-7	CASSYTTGSHEQYF
-	TRBV27	TRBJ1-2	CASSLLGGGYGYTF
TRBD1	TRBV11-2	TRBJ2-1	CASSTRDRGYNEQFF
-	TRBV28	TRBJ2-1	CASSVDSSNYNEQFF
-	TRBV7-9	TRBJ1-4	CASSYQGRGWEKLFF
TRBD1	TRBV27	TRBJ1-4	CASSLSAGTGWEKLFF
TRBD1	TRBV18	TRBJ1-1	CASSSPQGRSTEAFF
TRBD1	TRBV6-1	TRBJ1-1	CASSEDPRGLNTEAFF
TRBD2	TRBV5-1	TRBJ2-4	CASSPGLATAKNIQYF
TRBD1	TRBV5-6	TRBJ1-4	CASSLGGTGSPKLFF
-	TRBV7-2	TRBJ1-5	CASSFGEYSNQPQHF
TRBD2	TRBV11-1	TRBJ2-1	CASRQGGSGRASRNEQFF
-	TRBV14	TRBJ1-1	CASSQQGSITEAFF
TRBD1	TRBV6-1	TRBJ2-5	CASRVGQLQETQYF
-	TRBV2	TRBJ2-1	CAVITGTANNEQFF
TRBD2	TRBV4-2	TRBJ2-3	CASSPPGGESKLLTQYF
-	TRBV7-6	TRBJ2-7	CASSLTGTTYEQYF
TRBD1	TRBV28	TRBJ1-5	CATLDRGNQPQHF
TRBD2	TRBV2	TRBJ2-7	CASSGSSEFSGSAYEQYF
TRBD1	TRBV25-1	TRBJ1-2	CASGTGGASGYTF
-	TRBV27	TRBJ1-2	CASSLQGRDGYTF
TRBD2	TRBV7-2	TRBJ2-2	CARTSGSWTGELFF
-	TRBV14	TRBJ1-5	CASSQGGRNQPQHF
TRBD1	TRBV6-5	TRBJ2-7	CASSYLLTGGNEQYF
TRBD1	TRBV6-1	TRBJ2-5	CASREPGQRYQETQYF
TRBD1	TRBV7-6	TRBJ2-1	CASSLGTGGAYGNEQFF
TRBD1	TRBV27	TRBJ1-1	CASSETGGPVDDTEAFF
-	TRBV6-5	TRBJ1-4	CASSLSGTPNEKLFF
-	TRBV19	TRBJ2-6	CASSLNGHRGGANVLTF
-	TRBV28	TRBJ1-2	CASRVDYGYTF
-	TRBV7-2	TRBJ2-2	CASSLDGYRTGELFF
TRBD2	TRBV27	TRBJ2-7	CASSPRLAGAPEQYF
-	TRBV5-5	TRBJ2-1	CASSFGVRGSYNEQFF
TRBD2	TRBV5-5	TRBJ2-1	CASSLLLAGSYNEQFF
-	TRBV27	TRBJ2-7	CASSPTTNPYEQYF
-	TRBV7-9	TRBJ2-7	CSSSFSNYEQYF
TRBD2	TRBV14	TRBJ2-1	CASSQDVELAVNEQFF
TRBD1	TRBV5-1	TRBJ2-1	CASSLTGGAVEQFF
-	TRBV19	TRBJ1-5	CASSPEGVPSQPQHF
-	TRBV27	TRBJ1-2	CASSFYATGNYGYTF
TRBD1	TRBV5-1	TRBJ1-1	CASSSGTGETEAFF
-	TRBV11-2	TRBJ2-4	CASSLGVGDHIQYF
-	TRBV28	TRBJ1-5	CASSLQGIGQPQHF
TRBD1	TRBV29-1	TRBJ1-1	CSVEEWDRASEAFF